A selection of T cell receptor beta chains follows, all from one sample in a study of blood T cell repertoires in COVID-19. Profiled with immunoSEQ multiplex PCR; TCRdb holds only in-frame clones, not every one. The sample has 250,000 or so clones; 90% are singletons. Input material: PBMCs or T cells enriched from blood (not recorded which). All receptors derive from a young woman with acute COVID-19. CDR3s leave out the opening cysteine and the closing phenylalanine or tryptophan.

>TRBJ2-7|TRBV5-1
ASSSPEAGGYEQY
>TRBJ1-1|TRBV28
ASSFRIGGAWTEAF
>TRBJ2-3|TRBV6-5
ASRVTGVNTQY
>TRBJ2-2|TRBV7-2
ASSLATGVMTGELF
>TRBJ2-1|TRBV7-9
ASSSGFGTGYYNEQF
>TRBJ2-3|TRBV7-9
ASSSIYGTSTTDTQY
>TRBJ1-1|TRBV11-2
ASSIQGDTEAF
>TRBJ2-7|TRBV10-1
ASSRAGVGEQY
>TRBJ2-3|TRBV6-5
ASTPSSYTDTQY
>TRBJ2-5|TRBV7-9
ASSLVAGGERLPQETQY
>TRBJ1-1|TRBV9
ASSVGADTEAF
>TRBJ2-2|TRBV15
ATSRSPGQPNTGELF
>TRBJ2-7|TRBV11-2
ASSLGGDSTYSYEQY
>TRBJ2-3|TRBV18
ASSPVGVSSDTQY
>TRBJ2-3|TRBV7-9
ASSLETSGSPFIDTQY
>TRBJ2-1|TRBV6-2/TRBV6-3
ASSPGLAGFNEQF
>TRBJ1-5|TRBV19
ASSMSGFGNQPQH
>TRBJ2-7|TRBV7-2
ASSWGPDGTYEQY
>TRBJ1-4|TRBV28
ASSLRSWTGTREKLF
>TRBJ2-6|TRBV7-8
ASRRSRLAALGSLFSGANVLT
>TRBJ2-7|TRBV18
ASSPGQGAHEQY
>TRBJ2-7|TRBV6-5
ASLSGGTYEQY
>TRBJ1-2|TRBV4-1
ASSQDWAEYGYT
>TRBJ1-4|TRBV15
ATSRGQLEKLF
>TRBJ2-3|TRBV24-1
ATSDPSDRGTDTQY
>TRBJ1-2|TRBV15
ATSRDVSLAGYGYT
>TRBJ2-2|TRBV6-8
ASSSSFGELF
>TRBJ2-2|TRBV10-1
ASSESAGTNTGELF